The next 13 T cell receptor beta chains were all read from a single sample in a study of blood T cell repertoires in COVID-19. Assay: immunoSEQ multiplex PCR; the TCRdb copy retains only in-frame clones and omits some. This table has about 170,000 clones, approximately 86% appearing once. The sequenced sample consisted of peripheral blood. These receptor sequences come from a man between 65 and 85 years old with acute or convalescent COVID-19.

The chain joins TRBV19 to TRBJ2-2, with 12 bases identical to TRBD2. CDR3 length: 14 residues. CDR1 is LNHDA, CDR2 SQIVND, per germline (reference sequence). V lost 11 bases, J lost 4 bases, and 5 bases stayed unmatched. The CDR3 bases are TGTGCCGCCTCGGGACTAGCGGGCACCGGGGAGCTGTTTTTT. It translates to CAASGLAGTGELFF. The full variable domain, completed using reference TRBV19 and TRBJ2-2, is DGGITQSPKYLFRKEGQNVTLSCEQNLNHDAMYWYRQDPGQGLRLIYYSQIVNDFQKGDIAEGYSVSREKKESFPLTVTSAQKNPTAFYLCAASGLAGTGELFFGEGSRLTVL.

The CDR3 DNA is TGTGCCATCAGTGAGTCAAGGACAGATGAAAAACTGTTTTTT. Amino acids: CAISESRTDEKLFF. The genes are TRBV10-3 and TRBJ1-4; maybe TRBD1 (6 bases). CDR3 size: 14 residues. The V gene lost 0 bases and the J gene lost 6 bases, with 8 bases spanning the gap. Germline V gene data show CDR1 as ENHRY and CDR2 as SYGVKD.

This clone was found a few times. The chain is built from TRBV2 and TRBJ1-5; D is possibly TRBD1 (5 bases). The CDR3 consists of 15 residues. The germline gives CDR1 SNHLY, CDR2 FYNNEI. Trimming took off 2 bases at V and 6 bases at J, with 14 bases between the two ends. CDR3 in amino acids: CASSERVGQGQPQHF. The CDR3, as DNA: TGTGCCAGCAGTGAAAGGGTGGGGCAGGGTCAGCCCCAGCATTTT.

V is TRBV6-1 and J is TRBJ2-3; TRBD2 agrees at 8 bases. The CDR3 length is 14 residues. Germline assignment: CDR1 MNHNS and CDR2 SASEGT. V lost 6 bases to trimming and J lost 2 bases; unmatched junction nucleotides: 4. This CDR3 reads CASRSGGATDTQYF. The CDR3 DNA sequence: TGTGCCAGCAGGAGCGGGGGAGCCACAGATACGCAGTATTTT.

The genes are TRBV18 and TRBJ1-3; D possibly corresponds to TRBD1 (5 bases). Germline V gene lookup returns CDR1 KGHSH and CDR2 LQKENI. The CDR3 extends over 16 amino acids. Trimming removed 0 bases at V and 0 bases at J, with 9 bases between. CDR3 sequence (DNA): TGTGCCAGCTCACCACCGAACAGGAGCTCTGGAAACACCATATATTTT. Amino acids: CASSPPNRSSGNTIYF.

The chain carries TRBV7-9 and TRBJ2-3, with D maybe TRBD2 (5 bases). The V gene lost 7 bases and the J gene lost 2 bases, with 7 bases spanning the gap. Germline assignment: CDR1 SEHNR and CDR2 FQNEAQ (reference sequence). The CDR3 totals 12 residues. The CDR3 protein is CASTRDTDTQYF. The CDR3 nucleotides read TGTGCCAGCACCCGGGACACAGATACGCAGTATTTT. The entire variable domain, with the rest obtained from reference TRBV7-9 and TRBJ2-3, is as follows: DTGVSQNPRHKITKRGQNVTFRCDPISEHNRLYWYRQTLGQGPEFLTYFQNEAQLEKSRLLSDRFSAERPKGSFSTLEIQRTEQGDSAMYLCASTRDTDTQYFGPGTRLTVL.

CDR3 nucleotide sequence: TGTGCCATCAGTGAGCTCGGACATTATTCCACAGATACGCAGTATTTT. Its translation is CAISELGHYSTDTQYF. The chain uses TRBV10-3 and TRBJ2-3; tentatively, D is TRBD1 (5 bases). Germline CDR1 ENHRY, CDR2 SYGVKD. The CDR3 consists of 16 residues. V was trimmed by 2 bases and J by 2 bases, leaving 14 bases between them.

The CDR3 is CASSQRTSGSYEQYF. The DNA for the CDR3 is TGTGCCAGCAGTCAGAGGACTAGCGGGAGTTACGAGCAGTACTTC. The chain couples TRBV28 to TRBJ2-7, with TRBD2 matching 13 bases. From germline, CDR1 is MDHEN and CDR2 SYDVKM. With V trimmed by 5 bases and J by 4 bases, 5 bases remained unmatched. CDR3 length: 15 amino acids.

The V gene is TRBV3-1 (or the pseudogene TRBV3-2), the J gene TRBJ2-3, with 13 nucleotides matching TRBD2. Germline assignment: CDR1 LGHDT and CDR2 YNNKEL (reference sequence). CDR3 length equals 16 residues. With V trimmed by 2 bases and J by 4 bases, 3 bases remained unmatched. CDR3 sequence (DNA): TGTGCCAGCAGCCAATGGACTAGCGGGAGTTCAGATACGCAGTATTTT. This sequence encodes CASSQWTSGSSDTQYF.

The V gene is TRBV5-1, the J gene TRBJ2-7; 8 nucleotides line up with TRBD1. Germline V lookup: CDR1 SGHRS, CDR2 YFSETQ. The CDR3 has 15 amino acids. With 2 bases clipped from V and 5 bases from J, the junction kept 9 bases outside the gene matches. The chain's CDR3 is CASSFVPRGPDEQYF. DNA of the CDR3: TGCGCCAGCAGCTTTGTGCCCAGGGGGCCCGACGAGCAGTACTTC.

CDR3 sequence (DNA): TGCGCCAGCAGCCTCTCCCCCTCAGGGGGGCCGAGCACAGATACGCAGTATTTT. Amino acids: CASSLSPSGGPSTDTQYF. The chain links TRBV4-3 to TRBJ2-3; D might be TRBD1 (7 bases). This CDR3 contains 18 residues. In germline, CDR1 is LGHNA, CDR2 YSLEER. V lost 4 bases, J lost 0 bases, and 20 bases lay in between.

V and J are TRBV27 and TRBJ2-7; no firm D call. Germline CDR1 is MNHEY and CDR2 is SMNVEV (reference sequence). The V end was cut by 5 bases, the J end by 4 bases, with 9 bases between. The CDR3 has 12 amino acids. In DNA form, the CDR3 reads TGTGCCAGCAGTCTCAGGCTTTACGAGCAGTACTTC. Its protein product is CASSLRLYEQYF.

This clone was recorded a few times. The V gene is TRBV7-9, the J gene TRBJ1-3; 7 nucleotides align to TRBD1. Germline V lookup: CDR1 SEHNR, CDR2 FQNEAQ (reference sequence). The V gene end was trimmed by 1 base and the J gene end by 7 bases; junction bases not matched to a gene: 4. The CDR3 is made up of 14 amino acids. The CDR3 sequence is CASSLGTGSNTIYF. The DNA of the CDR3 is TGTGCCAGCAGCTTAGGGACAGGTAGCAACACCATATATTTT.